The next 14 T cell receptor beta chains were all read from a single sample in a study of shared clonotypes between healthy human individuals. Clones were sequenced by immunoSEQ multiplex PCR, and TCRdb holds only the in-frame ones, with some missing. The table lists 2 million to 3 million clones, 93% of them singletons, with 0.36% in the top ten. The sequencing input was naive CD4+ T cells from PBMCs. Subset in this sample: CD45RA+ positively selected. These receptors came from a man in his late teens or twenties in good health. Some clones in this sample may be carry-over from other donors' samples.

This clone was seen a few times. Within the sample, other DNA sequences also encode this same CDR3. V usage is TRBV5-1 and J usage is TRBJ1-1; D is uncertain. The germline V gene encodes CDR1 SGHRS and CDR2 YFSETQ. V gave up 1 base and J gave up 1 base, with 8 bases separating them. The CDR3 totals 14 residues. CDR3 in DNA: TGCGCCAGCAGCTTGTTGATCACGAACACTGAAGCTTTCTTT. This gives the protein CASSLLITNTEAFF.

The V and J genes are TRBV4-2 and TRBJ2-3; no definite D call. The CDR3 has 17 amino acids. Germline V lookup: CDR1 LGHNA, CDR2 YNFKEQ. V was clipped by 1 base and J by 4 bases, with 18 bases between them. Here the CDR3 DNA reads TGTGCCAGCAGCCAAGGGATCCCGGCCGCGTCTGCAGATACGCAGTATTTT. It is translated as CASSQGIPAASADTQYF.

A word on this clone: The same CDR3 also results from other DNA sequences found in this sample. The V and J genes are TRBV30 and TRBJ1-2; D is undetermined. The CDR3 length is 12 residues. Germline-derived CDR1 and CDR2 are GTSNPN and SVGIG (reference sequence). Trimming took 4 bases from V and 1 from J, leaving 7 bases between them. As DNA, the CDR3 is TGTGCCTGGACCAGTGGTAACTATGGCTACACCTTC. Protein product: CAWTSGNYGYTF.

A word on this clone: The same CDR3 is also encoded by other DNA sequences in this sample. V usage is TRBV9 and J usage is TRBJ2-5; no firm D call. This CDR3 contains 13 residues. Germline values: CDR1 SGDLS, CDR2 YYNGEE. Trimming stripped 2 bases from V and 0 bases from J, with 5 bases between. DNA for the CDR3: TGTGCCAGCAGCGTGTCGTACCAAGAGACCCAGTACTTC. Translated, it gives CASSVSYQETQYF.

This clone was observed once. CDR3 loop: CASSSKRTPTDTQYF. Written as DNA, the CDR3 is TGTGCCAGCAGCTCTAAAAGGACCCCAACAGATACGCAGTATTTT. This chain connects TRBV11-1 to TRBJ2-3; D not resolved. Trimming left V 4 bases short and J 3 bases short, with 14 bases between. The V gene's germline CDR1 is SGHAT and CDR2 FQDESV (reference sequence). CDR3 length equals 15 residues.

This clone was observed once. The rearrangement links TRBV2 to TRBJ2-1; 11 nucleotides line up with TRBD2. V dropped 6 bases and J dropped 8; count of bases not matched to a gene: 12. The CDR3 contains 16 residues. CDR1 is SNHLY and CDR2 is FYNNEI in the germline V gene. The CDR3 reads CASRRRLAGMSYEQFF. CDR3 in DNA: TGTGCCAGCAGACGTAGACTAGCGGGGATGTCTTATGAGCAGTTCTTC.

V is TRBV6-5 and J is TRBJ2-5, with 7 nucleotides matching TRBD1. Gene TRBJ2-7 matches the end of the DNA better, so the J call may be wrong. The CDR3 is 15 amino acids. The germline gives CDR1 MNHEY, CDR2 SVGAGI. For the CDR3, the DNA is TGTGCCAGCAGTACCCCCCGACAGGGTAGCTACGAGCAGTACTTC. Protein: CASSTPRQGSYEQYF.

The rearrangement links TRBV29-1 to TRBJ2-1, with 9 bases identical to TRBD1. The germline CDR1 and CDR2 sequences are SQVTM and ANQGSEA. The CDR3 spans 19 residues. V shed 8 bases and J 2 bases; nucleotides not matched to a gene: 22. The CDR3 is CSSRETGGRLPTPYNEQFF. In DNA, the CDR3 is TGCAGCTCCCGAGAAACAGGGGGCCGACTCCCTACTCCCTACAATGAGCAGTTCTTC.

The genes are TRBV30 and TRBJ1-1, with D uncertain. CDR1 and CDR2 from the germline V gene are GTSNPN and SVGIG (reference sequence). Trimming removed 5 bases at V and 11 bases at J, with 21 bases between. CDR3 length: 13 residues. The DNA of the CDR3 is TGTGCCTGGGGTAACAATCCCCAAGGACCTGCTTTCTTT. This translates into CAWGNNPQGPAFF.

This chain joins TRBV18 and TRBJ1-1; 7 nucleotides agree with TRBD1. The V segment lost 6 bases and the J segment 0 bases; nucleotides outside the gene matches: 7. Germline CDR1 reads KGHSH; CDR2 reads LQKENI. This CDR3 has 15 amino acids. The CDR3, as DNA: TGTGCCAGCTCCCCGGGACAGTCACTGAACACTGAAGCTTTCTTT. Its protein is CASSPGQSLNTEAFF. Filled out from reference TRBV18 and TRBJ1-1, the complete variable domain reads NAGVMQNPRHLVRRRGQEARLRCSPMKGHSHVYWYRQLPEEGLKFMVYLQKENIIDESGMPKERFSAEFPKEGPSILRIQQVVRGDSAAYFCASSPGQSLNTEAFFGQGTRLTVV.

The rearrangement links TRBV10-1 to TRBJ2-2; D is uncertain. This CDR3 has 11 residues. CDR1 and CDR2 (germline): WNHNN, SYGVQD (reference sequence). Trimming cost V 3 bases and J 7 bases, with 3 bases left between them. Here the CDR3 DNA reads TGCGCCAGCAGTGATTACGGGGAGCTGTTTTTT. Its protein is CASSDYGELFF.

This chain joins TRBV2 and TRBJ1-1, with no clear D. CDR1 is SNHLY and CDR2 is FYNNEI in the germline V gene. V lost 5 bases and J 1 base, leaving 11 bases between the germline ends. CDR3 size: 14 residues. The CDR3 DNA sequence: TGTGCCAGCAGTCTCCTCGGACGGAACACTGAAGCTTTCTTT. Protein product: CASSLLGRNTEAFF.

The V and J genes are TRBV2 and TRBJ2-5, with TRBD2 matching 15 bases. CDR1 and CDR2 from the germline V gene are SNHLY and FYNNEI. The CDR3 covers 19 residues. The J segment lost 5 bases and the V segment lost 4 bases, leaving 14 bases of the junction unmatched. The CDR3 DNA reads TGTGCCAGCAGTGGGGGACTAGCGGGAGGTACCGGTGTCCAGGAGACCCAGTACTTC. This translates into CASSGGLAGGTGVQETQYF.

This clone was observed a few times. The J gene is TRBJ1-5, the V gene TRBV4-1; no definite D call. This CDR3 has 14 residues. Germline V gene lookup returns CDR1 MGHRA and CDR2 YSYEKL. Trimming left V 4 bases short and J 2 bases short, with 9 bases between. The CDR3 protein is CASSRRLGNQPQHF. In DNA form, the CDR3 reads TGCGCCAGCAGCCGTAGACTTGGCAATCAGCCCCAGCATTTT.